Included here is one T cell receptor beta chain sequence, with context. These data come from a study of blood T cell repertoires in COVID-19. Study at large: Acute-phase and convalescent COVID-19 samples originated in the United States, Italy and Spain. PBMCs, B-cell-depleted T cells, or T cells were the source of the cDNA or gDNA that made up the material.

V lost 4 bases to trimming and J lost 0 bases, with 17 bases between them. The CDR3 loop spans 17 amino acids. Germline CDR1 SGHDT, CDR2 YYEEEE. In the original analysis: Estimates of nucleated cell counts were drawn from the amplification of reference gene primers. Clones were sequenced by immunoSEQ multiplex PCR, and TCRdb holds only the in-frame ones, with some missing. V and J calls and clone size come straight from that table; D and trimming were deduced from the DNA. This table holds approximately 65,000 clones, more than 60% found once. This sequence was found in a human donor in a cohort sampled during active COVID-19. Sequencing was performed on peripheral blood. The J gene is TRBJ1-5, the V gene TRBV5-6; D is uncertain. CDR3 bases: TGTGCCAGCAGCCTTGGGCCTCCGGTATATAGCAATCAGCCCCAGCATTTT. Residues: CASSLGPPVYSNQPQHF.